These 6 T cell receptor beta chains were sequenced from one sample in a study of blood T cell repertoires in COVID-19. Repertoires were generated with immunoSEQ multiplex PCR, while TCRdb's copy carries only in-frame clones and drops some. The table records about 270,000 clones, 85% to 90% of them present only once. The sample consisted of PBMCs or T cells enriched from blood (not recorded which). The receptors derive from a man aged 18-30 years who had recovered from COVID-19.

The V and J genes are TRBV19 and TRBJ1-1; D gene uncertain. Trimming pared 7 bases from V and 2 bases from J, leaving 17 bases between. Germline V gene lookup returns CDR1 LNHDA and CDR2 SQIVND (reference sequence). This CDR3 contains 15 residues. The CDR3 nucleotides read TGTGCCAGTACCACAAGCTGGGCCGGTAACACTGAAGCTTTCTTT. Residues: CASTTSWAGNTEAFF.

The J gene is TRBJ2-3, the V gene TRBV18, with 13 bases matching TRBD2. V shed 6 bases, J shed 1 base, and the junction held 7 bases outside the gene matches. The CDR3 loop spans 17 amino acids. CDR1 is KGHSH and CDR2 is LQKENI in the germline V gene. The CDR3 DNA follows: TGTGCCAGCTCGCCCCAACTAGCGGGGGGGGGCACAGATACGCAGTATTTT. It codes for CASSPQLAGGGTDTQYF.

The rearrangement links TRBV13 to TRBJ1-1; TRBD1 aligns across 7 bases. CDR3 length: 15 amino acids. Trimming removed 3 bases from V and 8 bases from J; junction bases left unmatched: 12. The germline gives CDR1 PRHDT, CDR2 FYEKMQ (reference sequence). This CDR3 is CASSFQGVLPPEAFF. The CDR3 DNA is TGTGCCAGCAGCTTTCAGGGGGTTCTTCCGCCCGAAGCTTTCTTT.

Comment on this clone: Additional DNA sequences in this sample encode the identical CDR3. This chain uses TRBV5-6 with TRBJ1-2; TRBD1 matches at 9 bases. The length of the CDR3 is 13 residues. The V gene end was trimmed by 1 base and the J gene end by 8 bases; junction bases not matched to a gene: 3. Per the germline V gene, CDR1 is SGHDT and CDR2 is YYEEEE. Written as DNA, the CDR3 is TGTGCCAGCAGCTTGCGACAGGGGGACGGCTACACCTTC. This gives the protein CASSLRQGDGYTF.

The chain couples TRBV24-1 to TRBJ2-3; 10 bases map to TRBD2. The CDR3 is 16 amino acids. Germline loops: CDR1 KGHDR, CDR2 SFDVKD. V shed 3 bases and J 1 base; nucleotides not matched to a gene: 3. As DNA, the CDR3 is TGTGCCACCAGTGATACCGGACTAGCGGGCACAGATACGCAGTATTTT. Its translation: CATSDTGLAGTDTQYF.

The gene calls are TRBV30 and TRBJ1-1, with D tentatively TRBD1 (5 bases). The CDR3 consists of 12 residues. From germline, CDR1 is GTSNPN and CDR2 SVGIG (reference sequence). V shed 7 bases and J shed 8 bases, with 17 bases lying between them. Here the CDR3 DNA reads TGTGCCTCCCACCAGGGAGGCATCGAAGCTTTCTTT. Its protein is CASHQGGIEAFF. The complete variable domain, with remaining parts taken from reference TRBV30 and TRBJ1-1, reads SQTIHQWPATLVQPVGSPLSLECTVEGTSNPNLYWYRQAAGRGLQLLFYSVGIGQISSEVPQNLSASRPQDRQFILSSKKLLLSDSGFYLCASHQGGIEAFFGQGTRLTVV.